These T cell receptor beta chains were read from a single sample in a study of T cell responses to AZD1222 COVID-19 vaccine. Generated by immunoSEQ multiplex PCR, the TCRdb table keeps only in-frame clones and is missing some. The data show 75,000 to 80,000 clones, 75% to 90% seen once. The sample consisted of peripheral blood, taken 28 days after the second AZD1222 dose. Every receptor here comes from an adult who received the AZD1222 COVID-19 vaccine. Each CDR3 is given with its conserved first and last residue. D genes are given only for firm matches. Size is omitted from some rows. Given values are once, few, many or a class for expanded clones.

TRBV5-1	NA	TRBD1	TRBJ1-1	CASSRAGTANTEAFF	TGCGCCAGCAGCCGGGCCGGGACAGCGAACACTGAAGCTTTCTTT
TRBV7-8	NA	NA	TRBJ1-2	CASSPTGQGFGYTF	TGTGCCAGCAGCCCCACAGGGCAGGGTTTTGGCTACACCTTC
TRBV4-2	NA	TRBD1	TRBJ2-1	CASSQFQGAKGNEQFF	TGTGCCAGCAGCCAATTCCAGGGGGCTAAGGGAAATGAGCAGTTCTTC
TRBV5-1	NA	NA	TRBJ1-2	CASSLGGGEGYTF	TGCGCCAGCAGCCTGGGAGGAGGGGAAGGCTACACCTTC
TRBV9	NA	NA	TRBJ1-2	CASSAQPAGYGYTF	TGTGCCAGCAGCGCCCAACCTGCGGGCTATGGCTACACCTTC
TRBV12-3/TRBV12-4	NA	NA	TRBJ2-7	CASAPGQYEQYF	TGTGCCAGCGCACCAGGACAGTACGAGCAGTACTTC
TRBV6-5	NA	NA	TRBJ1-5	CASRFVQDQPQHF	TGTGCCAGCAGATTTGTTCAGGATCAGCCCCAGCATTTT
TRBV10-3	once	TRBD1	TRBJ1-4	CAISGTGNEKLFF	TGTGCCATCTCCGGGACAGGGAATGAAAAACTGTTTTTT
TRBV28	NA	NA	TRBJ2-7	CASSLWDRGLEQYF	TGTGCCAGCAGTTTATGGGACAGAGGCCTCGAGCAGTACTTC
TRBV4-1	NA	NA	TRBJ2-7	CASSQEASTYEQYF	TGCGCCAGCAGCCAAGAAGCAAGCACCTACGAGCAGTACTTC
TRBV10-3	NA	TRBD1	TRBJ1-2	CAITELTGGERPSYGYTF	TGTGCCATCACCGAACTAACAGGGGGTGAACGGCCAAGCTATGGCTACACCTTC
TRBV18	NA	NA	TRBJ1-5	CASSAGRDQPQHF	TGTGCCAGCTCCGCGGGCAGGGATCAGCCCCAGCATTTT
TRBV4-1	NA	NA	TRBJ1-1	CASDWGHNRNTEAFF	TGCGCCAGCGACTGGGGACACAATAGAAACACTGAAGCTTTCTTT
TRBV7-9	NA	NA	TRBJ2-2	CASSLGTNTGELFF	TGTGCCAGCAGCTTAGGGACAAACACCGGGGAGCTGTTTTTT
TRBV19	NA	NA	TRBJ1-1	CASNQGQTNTEAFF	TGTGCCAGTAATCAGGGACAAACGAACACTGAAGCTTTCTTT
TRBV2	NA	TRBD1	TRBJ2-7	CASSRDRGSYEQYF	TGTGCCAGCAGTCGAGACAGGGGTTCATACGAGCAGTACTTC
TRBV11-2	NA	TRBD2	TRBJ2-7	CASSLAASGGYEQYF	TGTGCCAGCAGCTTAGCGGCTAGCGGGGGCTACGAGCAGTACTTC
TRBV19	few	NA	TRBJ1-1	CASTTSGVGAEAFF	TGTGCCAGTACCACCTCAGGGGTAGGGGCTGAAGCTTTCTTT
TRBV7-9	few	NA	TRBJ1-4	CASSLEQVGEKLFF	TGTGCCAGCAGCTTAGAACAGGTTGGCGAAAAACTGTTTTTT
TRBV9	once	NA	TRBJ1-6	CASSVDGLGSPLHF	TGTGCCAGCAGCGTAGACGGCTTGGGGTCACCCCTCCACTTT
TRBV7-2	NA	TRBD1	TRBJ2-1	CASSSRDRGQNEQFF	TGTGCCAGCAGCTCCCGGGACAGGGGGCAGAATGAGCAGTTCTTC
TRBV6-2/TRBV6-3	NA	NA	TRBJ2-7	CASSYSRLSYEQYF	TGTGCCAGCAGTTACTCACGCCTATCCTACGAGCAGTACTTC
TRBV6-1	NA	NA	TRBJ1-1	CASSELVANTEAFF	TGTGCCAGCAGTGAATTAGTGGCGAACACTGAAGCTTTCTTT
TRBV5-5	once	TRBD1	TRBJ1-3	CASSSRGRDRTSGNTIYF	TGTGCCAGCAGCTCGCGGGGTCGGGACAGGACTTCTGGAAACACCATATATTTT
TRBV11-2	NA	NA	TRBJ1-2	CASSLESQGGGGYTF	TGTGCCAGCAGCTTAGAGTCCCAGGGAGGGGGTGGCTACACCTTC
TRBV3-1/TRBV3-2	few	NA	TRBJ2-7	CASSQDWRYEQYF	TGTGCCAGCAGCCAAGATTGGCGGTACGAGCAGTACTTC
TRBV10-3	NA	TRBD2	TRBJ2-3	CAISPDGRAEDTQYF	TGTGCCATCAGCCCCGATGGGAGGGCTGAAGATACGCAGTATTTT
TRBV24-1	once	NA	TRBJ2-3	CATSDWGGGTDTQYF	TGTGCCACCAGTGATTGGGGCGGTGGCACAGATACGCAGTATTTT
TRBV28	NA	NA	TRBJ1-1	CASSLSRQGGFF	TGTGCCAGCAGTTTATCGCGGCAGGGCGGTTTCTTT
TRBV19	once	TRBD1	TRBJ1-2	CASSPGTGNYGYTF	TGTGCCAGTAGCCCAGGGACAGGGAACTATGGCTACACCTTC
TRBV28	NA	TRBD1	TRBJ1-2	CASSFLGTGPGGYTF	TGTGCCAGCAGTTTCCTCGGGACAGGGCCTGGTGGCTACACCTTC
TRBV30	NA	NA	TRBJ2-6	CAWSTGGANVLTF	TGTGCCTGGAGTACAGGGGGGGCCAACGTCCTGACTTTC
TRBV24-1	once	NA	TRBJ2-3	CATSRATHTDTQYF	TGTGCCACTAGCCGTGCGACTCACACAGATACGCAGTATTTT
TRBV4-3	once	TRBD2	TRBJ2-7	CASSQELVAGESYEQYF	TGCGCCAGCAGCCAAGAATTAGTAGCGGGGGAATCCTACGAGCAGTACTTC
TRBV13	NA	NA	TRBJ2-3	CASSLGWQAQQDTQYF	TGTGCCAGCAGCTTAGGGTGGCAGGCTCAGCAGGATACGCAGTATTTT
TRBV7-9	NA	TRBD2	TRBJ2-7	CASRPGGLDEQYF	TGTGCCAGCCGCCCGGGGGGTCTCGACGAGCAGTACTTC
TRBV2	NA	NA	TRBJ2-3	CASMWQASTDTQYF	TGTGCCAGCATGTGGCAGGCTAGCACAGATACGCAGTATTTT
TRBV5-5	few	NA	TRBJ1-2	CASSADRNYGYTF	TGTGCCAGCAGCGCAGACCGCAACTATGGCTACACCTTC